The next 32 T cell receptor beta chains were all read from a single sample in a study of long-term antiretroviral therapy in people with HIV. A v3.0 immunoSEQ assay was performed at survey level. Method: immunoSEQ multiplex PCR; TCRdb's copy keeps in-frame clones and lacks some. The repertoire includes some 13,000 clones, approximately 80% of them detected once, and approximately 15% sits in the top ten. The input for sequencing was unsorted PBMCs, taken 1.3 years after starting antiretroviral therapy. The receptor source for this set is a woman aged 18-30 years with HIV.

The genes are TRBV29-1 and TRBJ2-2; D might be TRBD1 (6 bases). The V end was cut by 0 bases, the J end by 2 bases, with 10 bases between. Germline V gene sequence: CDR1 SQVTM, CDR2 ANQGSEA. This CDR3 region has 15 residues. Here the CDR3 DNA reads TGCAGCGTTGAAGATCCACAGGGAAACACCGGGGAGCTGTTTTTT. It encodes CSVEDPQGNTGELFF.

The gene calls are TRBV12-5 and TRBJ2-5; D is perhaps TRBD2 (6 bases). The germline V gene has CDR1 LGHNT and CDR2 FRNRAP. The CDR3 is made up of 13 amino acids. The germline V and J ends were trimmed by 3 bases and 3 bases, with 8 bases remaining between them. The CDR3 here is CASGFSGEETQYF. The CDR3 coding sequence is TGTGCTAGTGGTTTTTCGGGGGAAGAGACCCAGTACTTC.

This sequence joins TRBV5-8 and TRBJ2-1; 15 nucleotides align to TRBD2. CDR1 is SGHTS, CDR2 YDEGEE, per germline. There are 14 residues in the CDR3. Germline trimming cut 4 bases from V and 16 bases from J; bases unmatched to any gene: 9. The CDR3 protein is CASSLGLAGGFRFF. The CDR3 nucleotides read TGTGCCAGCAGCCTGGGACTAGCGGGAGGTTTCCGTTTCTTC.

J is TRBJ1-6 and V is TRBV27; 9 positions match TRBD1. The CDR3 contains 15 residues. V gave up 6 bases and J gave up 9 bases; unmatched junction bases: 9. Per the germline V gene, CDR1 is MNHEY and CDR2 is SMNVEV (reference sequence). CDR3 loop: CASSPTGTGPSPLHF. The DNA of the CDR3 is TGTGCCAGCAGCCCCACCGGGACAGGGCCTTCACCCCTCCACTTT.

CDR3 in DNA: TGTGCCAGCAGTGAAATGAGGCCAGGGGGCGATGAGCAGTTCTTC. It specifies CASSEMRPGGDEQFF. This chain links TRBV6-1 with TRBJ2-1, with 8 bases matching TRBD1. From germline, CDR1 is MNHNS and CDR2 SASEGT. The CDR3 totals 15 residues. V trimming: 2 bases; J trimming: 8 bases; junction bases outside the gene matches: 8.

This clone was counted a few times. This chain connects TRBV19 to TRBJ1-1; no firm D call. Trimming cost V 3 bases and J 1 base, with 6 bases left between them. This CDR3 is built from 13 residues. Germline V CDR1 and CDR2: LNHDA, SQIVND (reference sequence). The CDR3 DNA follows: TGTGCCAGTAGTATCGACGGGAACACTGAAGCTTTCTTT. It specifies CASSIDGNTEAFF.

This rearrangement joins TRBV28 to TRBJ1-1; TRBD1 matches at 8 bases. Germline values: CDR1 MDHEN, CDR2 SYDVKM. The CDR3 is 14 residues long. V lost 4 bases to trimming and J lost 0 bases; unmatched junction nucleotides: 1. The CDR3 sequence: CASSYRGMNTEAFF. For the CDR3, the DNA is TGTGCCAGCAGTTACAGGGGGATGAACACTGAAGCTTTCTTT.

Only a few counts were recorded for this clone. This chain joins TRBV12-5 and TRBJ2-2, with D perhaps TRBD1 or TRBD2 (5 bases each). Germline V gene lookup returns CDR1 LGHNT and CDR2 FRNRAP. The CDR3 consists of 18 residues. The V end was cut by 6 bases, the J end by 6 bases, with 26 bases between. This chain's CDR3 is CASGYASPGTRYSGELFF. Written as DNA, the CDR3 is TGTGCTAGTGGCTACGCCTCACCCGGGACGCGGTATTCCGGGGAGCTGTTTTTT.

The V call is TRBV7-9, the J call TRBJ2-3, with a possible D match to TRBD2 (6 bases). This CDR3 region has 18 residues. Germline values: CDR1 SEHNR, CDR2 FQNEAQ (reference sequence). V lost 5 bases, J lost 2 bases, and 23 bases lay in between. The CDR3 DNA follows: TGTGCCAGCAGCCCCTTTGCGGGGAAGAACCACTTCACAGATACGCAGTATTTT. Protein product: CASSPFAGKNHFTDTQYF.

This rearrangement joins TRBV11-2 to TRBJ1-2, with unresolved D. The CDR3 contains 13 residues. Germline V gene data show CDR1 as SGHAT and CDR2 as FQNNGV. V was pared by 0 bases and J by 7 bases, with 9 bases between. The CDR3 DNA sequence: TGTGCCAGCAGCTTAGATCTGGCGAGTGGCTACACCTTC. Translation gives CASSLDLASGYTF. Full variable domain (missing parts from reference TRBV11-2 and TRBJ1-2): EAGVAQSPRYKIIEKRQSVAFWCNPISGHATLYWYQQILGQGPKLLIQFQNNGVVDDSQLPKDRFSAERLKGVDSTLKIQPAKLEDSAVYLCASSLDLASGYTFGSGTRLTVV.

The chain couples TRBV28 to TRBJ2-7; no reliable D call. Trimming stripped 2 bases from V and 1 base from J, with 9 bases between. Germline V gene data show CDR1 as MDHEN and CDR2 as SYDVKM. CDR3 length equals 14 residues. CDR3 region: CASSLAELSYEQYF. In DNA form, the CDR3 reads TGTGCCAGCAGTTTAGCCGAACTATCCTACGAGCAGTACTTC. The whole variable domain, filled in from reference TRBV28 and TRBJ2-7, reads DVKVTQSSRYLVKRTGEKVFLECVQDMDHENMFWYRQDPGLGLRLIYFSYDVKMKEKGDIPEGYSVSREKKERFSLILESASTNQTSMYLCASSLAELSYEQYFGPGTRLTVT.

The CDR3 protein is CASSLDSGEAFF. DNA of the CDR3: TGCGCCAGCAGCCTGGACAGTGGCGAAGCTTTCTTT. The chain has TRBV5-1 and TRBJ1-1; maybe TRBD1 (6 bases). This CDR3 is 12 amino acids long. Deletions cut 4 bases from V and 8 bases from J, with 12 bases between. Per germline, CDR1 SGHRS and CDR2 YFSETQ.

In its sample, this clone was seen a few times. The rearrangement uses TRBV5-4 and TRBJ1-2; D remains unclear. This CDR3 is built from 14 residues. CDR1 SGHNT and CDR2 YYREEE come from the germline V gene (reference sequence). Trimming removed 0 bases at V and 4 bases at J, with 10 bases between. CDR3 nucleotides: TGTGCCAGCAGCTTGGACCAGGATTTCTATGGCTACACCTTC. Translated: CASSLDQDFYGYTF.

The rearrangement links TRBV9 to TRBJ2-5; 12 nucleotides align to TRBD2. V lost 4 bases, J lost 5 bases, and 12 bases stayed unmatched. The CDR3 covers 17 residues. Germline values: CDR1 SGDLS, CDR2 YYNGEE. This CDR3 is CASSPRTSGEVGETQYF. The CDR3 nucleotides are TGTGCCAGCAGCCCCCGGACTAGCGGGGAGGTGGGGGAGACCCAGTACTTC.

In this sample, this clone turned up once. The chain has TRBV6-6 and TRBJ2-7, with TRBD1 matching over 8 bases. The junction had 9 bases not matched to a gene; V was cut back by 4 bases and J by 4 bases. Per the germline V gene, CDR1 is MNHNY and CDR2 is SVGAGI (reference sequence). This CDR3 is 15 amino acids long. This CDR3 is CASSLGQGHWYEQYF. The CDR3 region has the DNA TGTGCCAGCAGTTTAGGACAGGGACATTGGTACGAGCAGTACTTC.

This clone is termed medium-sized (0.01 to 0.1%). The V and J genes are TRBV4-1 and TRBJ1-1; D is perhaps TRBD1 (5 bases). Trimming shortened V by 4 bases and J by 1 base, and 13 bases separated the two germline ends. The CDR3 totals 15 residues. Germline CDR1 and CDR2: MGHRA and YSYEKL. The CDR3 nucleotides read TGCGCCAGCAGCCCCTTGGGGGAGACGAACACTGAAGCTTTCTTT. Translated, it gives CASSPLGETNTEAFF.

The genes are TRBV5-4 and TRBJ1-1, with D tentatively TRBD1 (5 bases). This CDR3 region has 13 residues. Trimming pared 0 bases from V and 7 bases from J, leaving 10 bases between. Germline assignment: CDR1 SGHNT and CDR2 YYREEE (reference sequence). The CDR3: CASSLDRQNEAFF. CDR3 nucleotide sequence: TGTGCCAGCAGCTTGGACAGGCAAAATGAAGCTTTCTTT.

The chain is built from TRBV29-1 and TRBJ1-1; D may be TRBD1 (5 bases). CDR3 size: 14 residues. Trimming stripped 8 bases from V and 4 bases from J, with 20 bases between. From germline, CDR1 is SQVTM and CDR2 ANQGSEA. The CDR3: CSITRGGVVTEAFF. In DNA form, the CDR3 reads TGCAGCATCACCCGGGGGGGGGTTGTCACTGAAGCTTTCTTT.

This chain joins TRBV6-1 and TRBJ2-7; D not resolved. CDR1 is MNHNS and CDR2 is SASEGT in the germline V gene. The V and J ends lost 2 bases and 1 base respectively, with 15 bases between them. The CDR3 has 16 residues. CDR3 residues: CASSEITAGRSYEQYF. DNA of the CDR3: TGTGCCAGCAGTGAAATCACAGCCGGACGGTCCTACGAGCAGTACTTC.

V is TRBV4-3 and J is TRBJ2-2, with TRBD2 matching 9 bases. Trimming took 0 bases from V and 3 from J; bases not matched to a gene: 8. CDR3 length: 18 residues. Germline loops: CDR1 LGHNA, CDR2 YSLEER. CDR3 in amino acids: CASSQDRWLAGHTGELFF. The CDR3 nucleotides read TGCGCCAGCAGCCAAGATCGTTGGCTAGCGGGACACACCGGGGAGCTGTTTTTT.

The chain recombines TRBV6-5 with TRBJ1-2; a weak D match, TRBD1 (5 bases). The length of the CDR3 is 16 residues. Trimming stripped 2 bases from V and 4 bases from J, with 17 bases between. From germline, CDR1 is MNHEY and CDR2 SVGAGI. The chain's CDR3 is CASSYQGWDSSYGYTF. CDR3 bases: TGTGCCAGCAGTTACCAGGGTTGGGATTCGAGCTATGGCTACACCTTC.

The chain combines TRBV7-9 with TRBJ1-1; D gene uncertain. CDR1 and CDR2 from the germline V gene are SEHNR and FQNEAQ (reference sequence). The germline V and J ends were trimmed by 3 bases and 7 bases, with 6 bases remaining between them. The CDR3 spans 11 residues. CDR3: CASSLDGEAFF. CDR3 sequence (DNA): TGTGCCAGCAGCTTGGACGGTGAAGCTTTCTTT.

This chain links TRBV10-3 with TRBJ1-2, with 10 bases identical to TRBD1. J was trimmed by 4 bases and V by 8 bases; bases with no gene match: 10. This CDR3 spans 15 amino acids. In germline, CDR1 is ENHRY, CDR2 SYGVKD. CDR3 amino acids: CAIRSKTGGVYGYTF. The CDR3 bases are TGTGCCATCCGAAGTAAGACAGGGGGCGTCTATGGCTACACCTTC.

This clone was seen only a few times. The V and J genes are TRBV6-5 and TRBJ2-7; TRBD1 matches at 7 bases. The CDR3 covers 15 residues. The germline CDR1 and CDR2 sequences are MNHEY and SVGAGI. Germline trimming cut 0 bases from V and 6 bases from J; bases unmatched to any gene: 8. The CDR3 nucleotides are TGTGCCAGCAGTTACTCAGGACAGGTGGTGAGCGAGCAGTACTTC. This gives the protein CASSYSGQVVSEQYF.

The CDR3: CASKGQEYTGELFF. The CDR3 DNA reads as TGTGCCAGCAAGGGACAGGAGTACACCGGGGAGCTGTTTTTT. V is TRBV6-5 and J is TRBJ2-2, with TRBD1 matching over 8 bases. Trimming took 7 bases from V and 3 from J; bases not matched to a gene: 4. Germline-derived CDR1 and CDR2 are MNHEY and SVGAGI. This CDR3 region has 14 residues.

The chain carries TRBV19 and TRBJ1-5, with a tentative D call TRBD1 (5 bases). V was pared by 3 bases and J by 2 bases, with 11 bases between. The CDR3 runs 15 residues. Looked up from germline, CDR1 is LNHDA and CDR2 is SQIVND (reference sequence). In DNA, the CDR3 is TGTGCCAGTAGTATGGAGGGGAATGGCAATCAGCCCCAGCATTTT. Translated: CASSMEGNGNQPQHF.

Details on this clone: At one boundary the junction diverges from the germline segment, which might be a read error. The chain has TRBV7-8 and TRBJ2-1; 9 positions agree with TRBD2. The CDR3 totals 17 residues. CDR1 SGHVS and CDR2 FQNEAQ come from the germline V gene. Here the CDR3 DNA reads TGTGCCAGCAGCCTAGCCCTCGCGGGAGGGCCTGGGGATGAGCAGTTCTTC. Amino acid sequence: CASSLALAGGPGDEQFF.

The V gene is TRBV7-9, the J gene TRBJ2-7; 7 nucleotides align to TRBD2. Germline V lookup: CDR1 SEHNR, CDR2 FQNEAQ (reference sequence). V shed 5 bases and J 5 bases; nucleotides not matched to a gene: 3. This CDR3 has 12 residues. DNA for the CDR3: TGTGCCAGCAGCCCCGGGGGGAACGAGCAGTACTTC. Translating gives CASSPGGNEQYF.

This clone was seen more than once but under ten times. CDR3 region: CASSVYNEQFF. CDR3 in DNA: TGTGCCAGCAGTGTATACAATGAGCAGTTCTTC. V is TRBV6-1 and J is TRBJ2-1; D is unresolved. The length of the CDR3 is 11 residues. Germline V gives CDR1 MNHNS, CDR2 SASEGT. Trimming left V 4 bases short and J 4 bases short, with 2 bases between.

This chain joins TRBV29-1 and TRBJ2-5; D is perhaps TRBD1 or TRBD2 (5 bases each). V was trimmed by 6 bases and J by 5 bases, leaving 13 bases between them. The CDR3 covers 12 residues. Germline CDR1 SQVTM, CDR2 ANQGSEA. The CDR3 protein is CSVRDPGETQYF. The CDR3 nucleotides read TGCAGCGTACGGGACCCCGGGGAGACCCAGTACTTC.

CDR3 loop: CASSLGVYVDEQFF. CDR3 in DNA: TGCGCCAGCAGCTTGGGGGTGTATGTGGATGAGCAGTTCTTC. The chain couples TRBV5-1 to TRBJ2-1; no reliable D call. Germline V CDR1 and CDR2: SGHRS, YFSETQ. V shed 0 bases and J shed 8 bases, with 12 bases lying between them. The CDR3 length is 14 residues.

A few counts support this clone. The CDR3 DNA reads TGTGCCAGCAGCTTTTCAGGGGATCAGCCCCAGCATTTT. As protein: CASSFSGDQPQHF. The chain couples TRBV7-9 to TRBJ1-5; D is perhaps TRBD1 (6 bases). This CDR3 has 13 residues. The germline CDR1 and CDR2 sequences are SEHNR and FQNEAQ (reference sequence). The ends were cut back, 3 bases at V and 5 bases at J, with 8 bases in the middle.